This TCR beta chain was recovered during a study of cytomegalovirus exposure and HLA in healthy donors. In the study overall: Sequencing of some 190 million T cells in an earlier analysis found under 120 million unique TCR beta sequences. The Caucasian-associated ancestry cluster held roughly 81% of a few hundred genotyped donors.

PCR primers comprised 60 Vbeta and 13 Jbeta primers. In the source study's methods: In a later analysis, of 80 million to 90 million unique beta chains, roughly 9.9 million appeared in at least two donors. TCRdb's table, derived via immunoSEQ multiplex PCR, lists solely in-frame clones and lacks some. V, J and clone size derive from that table, while D and trimming were established from the DNA sequence. Found here are tens of thousands of clones; the top ten clones hold roughly 3.8%. The sample comprised PBMCs. The TCR sequence derives from a female donor in good health and CMV-seropositive.

The chain's CDR3 is CASSPGGADEQYF. As DNA, the CDR3 is TGTGCCAGCTCACCAGGCGGGGCGGACGAGCAGTACTTC. The chain couples TRBV18 to TRBJ2-7; TRBD2 might be the D (6 bases). Trimming removed 2 bases from V and 5 bases from J, with 10 bases in between. Germline lookup yields CDR1 KGHSH and CDR2 LQKENI. The CDR3 covers 13 residues.